The T cell receptor (beta chain) described here comes from a study of blood T cell repertoires in COVID-19. Study information: Samples of COVID-19 (acute and convalescent) were obtained from the United States, Italy and Spain. Nucleic acid was either cDNA or gDNA, and it came from T cells, B-cell-depleted T cells, or PBMCs.

As processed by the authors: For nucleated cells, counts were estimated from reference gene primer amplification. Assay used: immunoSEQ multiplex PCR; TCRdb lists only in-frame clones, some missing. V and J calls and clone size come straight from that table; D and trimming were deduced from the DNA. The sample includes some 200,000 clones, around 87% of them seen just once. The CDR3 is made up of 14 amino acids. V was trimmed by 6 bases and J by 4 bases, leaving 10 bases between them. Looked up from germline, CDR1 is MNHEY and CDR2 is SVGAGI. This sequence originates from a man between 40 and 49 years old with active or convalescent COVID-19. The chain combines TRBV6-5 with TRBJ1-6; the D gene is possibly TRBD1 (5 bases). Sequences were obtained from peripheral blood. CDR3 sequence (DNA): TGTGCCAGCAGCGCGGGGCCTTATAATTCACCCCTCCACTTT. Translated: CASSAGPYNSPLHF.